Listed here are 13 T cell receptor beta chains from one sample, sequenced in a study of blood T cell repertoires in COVID-19. Profiling relied on immunoSEQ multiplex PCR, and the TCRdb table lists in-frame clones only, not all of them. Among approximately 110,000 clones, 60% to 80% were seen once, and the ten largest hold 6%. Sequencing was done on a sample of peripheral blood. These receptors were collected from a man at least 80 years old with COVID-19, enrolled during active disease.

The gene calls are TRBV5-1 and TRBJ1-1; no reliable D call. CDR3 length equals 11 residues. Germline assignment: CDR1 SGHRS and CDR2 YFSETQ. V shed 2 bases and J shed 11 bases, with 10 bases lying between them. DNA of the CDR3: TGCGCCAGCAGCTTTGGAGGTATCGCTTTCTTT. Its translation is CASSFGGIAFF. Together with reference TRBV5-1 and TRBJ1-1, the CDR3 gives the full variable domain: KAGVTQTPRYLIKTRGQQVTLSCSPISGHRSVSWYQQTPGQGLQFLFEYFSETQRNKGNFPGRFSGRQFSNSRSEMNVSTLELGDSALYLCASSFGGIAFFGQGTRLTVV.

V gene TRBV3-1 (or the pseudogene TRBV3-2) combines with J gene TRBJ2-1; TRBD2 agrees at 12 bases. Per the germline V gene, CDR1 is LGHDT and CDR2 is YNNKEL (reference sequence). The CDR3 totals 16 residues. V shed 1 base and J 7 bases; nucleotides not matched to a gene: 5. The DNA of the CDR3 is TGTGCCAGCAGCCAAGGAGGACTAGCGGGAATGAATGAGCAGTTCTTC. Protein sequence: CASSQGGLAGMNEQFF.

The chain links TRBV9 to TRBJ2-3; 8 nucleotides agree with TRBD2. The CDR3 is made up of 15 amino acids. Germline loops: CDR1 SGDLS, CDR2 YYNGEE. The J segment lost 6 bases and the V segment lost 4 bases, leaving 10 bases of the junction unmatched. The CDR3 here is CASSPTPGLGDTQYF. The CDR3 coding sequence is TGTGCCAGCAGCCCTACCCCGGGACTAGGGGATACGCAGTATTTT.

V usage is TRBV7-2 and J usage is TRBJ2-5; a weak D match, TRBD1 (5 bases). Trimming shortened V by 1 base and J by 7 bases, and 16 bases separated the two germline ends. The CDR3 is 15 amino acids. CDR1 is SGHTA, CDR2 FQGNSA, per germline. CDR3 DNA: TGTGCCAGCAGCTTAGGGTCTGGGCAGCAGGGGACCCAGTACTTC. This sequence encodes CASSLGSGQQGTQYF.

This chain's CDR3 is CASSFRYTGELFF. The DNA for the CDR3 is TGTGCCAGCAGCTTCCGTTACACCGGGGAGCTGTTTTTT. The genes are TRBV7-2 and TRBJ2-2; D unclear. From germline, CDR1 is SGHTA and CDR2 FQGNSA. Trimming took off 3 bases at V and 3 bases at J, with 5 bases between the two ends. The CDR3 covers 13 residues.

The rearrangement links TRBV5-8 to TRBJ1-6, with TRBD1 as a possible D gene (5 bases). The length of the CDR3 is 14 residues. Trimming took off 0 bases at V and 8 bases at J, with 9 bases between the two ends. Germline V gives CDR1 SGHTS, CDR2 YDEGEE. CDR3 bases: TGTGCCAGCAGCTTGGGTCAGGGTGATTCACCCCTCCACTTT. Amino acids: CASSLGQGDSPLHF.

This sequence joins TRBV5-8 and TRBJ2-1; 10 bases line up with TRBD1. The trim removed 5 bases at V and 6 bases at J, leaving 14 bases unmatched. CDR1 is SGHTS and CDR2 is YDEGEE in the germline V gene. The CDR3 covers 17 residues. Here the CDR3 DNA reads TGTGCCAGCAGTTCCGGGACAGGGGACCCAGATATCAATGAGCAGTTCTTC. Its translation is CASSSGTGDPDINEQFF.

This clone was recorded once. CDR3 amino acids: CAWSVLGSGTQYF. The CDR3 nucleotides read TGTGCCTGGAGTGTACTGGGGAGCGGTACGCAGTATTTT. The chain has TRBV30 and TRBJ2-3, with D maybe TRBD2 (5 bases). Per the germline V gene, CDR1 is GTSNPN and CDR2 is SVGIG (reference sequence). This CDR3 region has 13 residues. The V end was cut by 0 bases, the J end by 8 bases, with 12 bases between.

This clone was seen a few times. The chain uses TRBV10-2 and TRBJ2-1, with 7 bases matching TRBD2. Looked up from germline, CDR1 is WSHSY and CDR2 is SAAADI. Germline trimming cut 7 bases from V and 7 bases from J; bases unmatched to any gene: 10. The CDR3 is 14 residues long. The CDR3 is CASTPGGGRNEQFF. As DNA, the CDR3 is TGCGCCAGCACCCCCGGGGGAGGGCGGAATGAGCAGTTCTTC.

This clone has only a few counts. The CDR3 loop is CASSPPLAAQETQYF. DNA of the CDR3: TGTGCCAGCAGTCCTCCACTAGCGGCCCAAGAGACCCAGTACTTC. The chain links TRBV2 to TRBJ2-5; 8 bases line up with TRBD2. The V gene end was trimmed by 5 bases and the J gene end by 1 base; junction bases not matched to a gene: 6. The germline gives CDR1 SNHLY, CDR2 FYNNEI. CDR3 size: 15 residues.

This clone was seen a handful of times. The chain has TRBV29-1 and TRBJ2-3; 7 nucleotides line up with TRBD2. Germline V gene sequence: CDR1 SQVTM, CDR2 ANQGSEA. Unmatched junction bases numbered 18, after V lost 8 bases and J lost 4 bases. The CDR3 is made up of 16 amino acids. For the CDR3, the DNA is TGCAGCATCATAGCAGCGGCGGGAGACGGGGCAGATACGCAGTATTTT. Its protein product is CSIIAAAGDGADTQYF.

The CDR3 here is CASSQSGGETQYF. For the CDR3, the DNA is TGCGCCAGCAGCCAAAGCGGAGGAGAGACCCAGTACTTC. V gene TRBV4-3 combines with J gene TRBJ2-5; D is possibly TRBD2 (5 bases). From germline, CDR1 is LGHNA and CDR2 YSLEER. The CDR3 runs 13 residues. Deletions cut 2 bases from V and 4 bases from J, with 8 bases between.

V usage is TRBV28 and J usage is TRBJ1-1; TRBD1 matches at 7 bases. V shed 2 bases and J 0 bases; nucleotides not matched to a gene: 6. CDR1 and CDR2 from the germline V gene are MDHEN and SYDVKM. This CDR3 has 16 residues. The CDR3 sequence: CASSLGQGVMNTEAFF. DNA for the CDR3: TGTGCCAGCAGTTTAGGGCAGGGGGTCATGAACACTGAAGCTTTCTTT.